These 32 T cell receptor beta chains were all obtained from the same sample, sequenced in a study of Graves' ophthalmopathy and Graves' hyperthyroidism. Scientists amplified the TCR beta CDR3 regions from RNA transcripts. RT-PCR with HTBI primers came first, then second-round multiplex PCR. TCRdb itself ran the multiplex PCR reads through MiXCR, one entry per CDR3 protein. Of over a million distinct CDR3 sequences listed, about 36% are singletons. The sequenced sample consisted of peripheral blood or thyroid tissue (not recorded which). The source of these receptors is an adult man with Graves' hyperthyroidism.

This clonotype was seen more than once but under ten times. The V and J genes are TRBV30 and TRBJ2-5, with 10 bases aligning to TRBD2. Losses at the gene ends were 4 bases for V and 6 bases for J; bases not matched to a gene: 11. The CDR3 runs to 15 residues. The germline V gene encodes CDR1 GTSNPN and CDR2 SVGIG (reference sequence). CDR3 protein: CAWTTLAGGGKTQYF. CDR3 sequence (DNA): TGTGCCTGGACCACCTTAGCGGGGGGTGGAAAGACCCAGTACTTC. The complete variable domain, with remaining parts taken from reference TRBV30 and TRBJ2-5, reads SQTIHQWPATLVQPVGSPLSLECTVEGTSNPNLYWYRQAAGRGLQLLFYSVGIGQISSEVPQNLSASRPQDRQFILSSKKLLLSDSGFYLCAWTTLAGGGKTQYFGPGTRLLVL.

The chain recombines TRBV12-3 or TRBV12-4 with TRBJ1-1, with D maybe TRBD1 (5 bases). Between the trimmed V and J ends, which lost 3 bases and 7 bases, there was a span of 18 bases. CDR3 length equals 15 residues. CDR3 coding DNA: TGTGCCAGCAGTTTGTCTGGGGGGGGGAGGGATGAAGCTTTCTTT. It encodes CASSLSGGGRDEAFF.

This clonotype was seen many times. The rearrangement joins TRBV6-5 to TRBJ1-4; D is perhaps TRBD1 (5 bases). Trimming cost V 7 bases and J 12 bases, with 15 bases left between them. Germline CDR1 is MNHEY and CDR2 is SVGAGI. The CDR3 is made up of 12 amino acids. CDR3 coding DNA: TGTGCCAGCACTCCGTTCGGGGACGAACTGTTTTTT. Translating gives CASTPFGDELFF.

This clonotype has at least ten counts. The V and J genes are TRBV9 and TRBJ2-7; D call uncertain. Germline V gene sequence: CDR1 SGDLS, CDR2 YYNGEE. Trimming shortened V by 4 bases and J by 5 bases, and 13 bases separated the two germline ends. The CDR3 has 13 residues. The CDR3 protein is CASSPPRTHEQYF. The DNA for the CDR3 is TGTGCCAGCAGCCCCCCCCGCACCCACGAGCAGTACTTC. The entire variable domain, with the rest obtained from reference TRBV9 and TRBJ2-7, is as follows: DSGVTQTPKHLITATGQRVTLRCSPRSGDLSVYWYQQSLDQGLQFLIQYYNGEERAKGNILERFSAQQFPDLHSELNLSSLELGDSALYFCASSPPRTHEQYFGPGTRLTVT.

Written as DNA, the CDR3 is TGCGCCAGCAGATACAGGTTCCCGAACACTGAAGCTTTCTTT. Translation: CASRYRFPNTEAFF. The chain employs TRBV10-1 and TRBJ1-1; a possible D gene is TRBD1 (5 bases). V was trimmed by 6 bases and J by 1 base, leaving 12 bases between them. Looked up from germline, CDR1 is WNHNN and CDR2 is SYGVQD (reference sequence). The CDR3 totals 14 residues.

The gene calls are TRBV2 and TRBJ1-6; a possible D gene is TRBD1 (5 bases). This CDR3 has 14 residues. The V gene's germline CDR1 is SNHLY and CDR2 FYNNEI. V dropped 7 bases and J dropped 3 bases, with 10 bases sitting between them. CDR3 loop: CASNTGLYNSPLHF. CDR3 DNA: TGTGCCAGCAATACGGGACTCTATAATTCACCCCTCCACTTT.

This clonotype was observed many times. V and J are TRBV29-1 and TRBJ2-7; the match to TRBD1 covers 7 bases. CDR3 length: 13 amino acids. CDR1 SQVTM and CDR2 ANQGSEA come from the germline V gene. V lost 5 bases to trimming and J lost 2 bases; unmatched junction nucleotides: 6. CDR3 nucleotide sequence: TGCAGCGTTCGACAGGGTCTAGCCTACGAGCAGTACTTC. Translated, it gives CSVRQGLAYEQYF.

The chain combines TRBV18 with TRBJ2-7; 10 nucleotides agree with TRBD1. The CDR3 covers 15 residues. The germline V gene has CDR1 KGHSH and CDR2 LQKENI. V trimming: 4 bases; J trimming: 5 bases; junction bases outside the gene matches: 8. The CDR3 spells CASSRGTGTGDEQYF. As DNA, the CDR3 is TGTGCCAGCTCACGGGGGACGGGGACAGGGGACGAGCAGTACTTC. Combining the CDR3 with reference TRBV18 and TRBJ2-7 gives the whole variable domain NAGVMQNPRHLVRRRGQEARLRCSPMKGHSHVYWYRQLPEEGLKFMVYLQKENIIDESGMPKERFSAEFPKEGPSILRIQQVVRGDSAAYFCASSRGTGTGDEQYFGPGTRLTVT.

The chain links TRBV7-2 to TRBJ2-7, with D perhaps matching TRBD1 or TRBD2 (5 bases each). Germline V gives CDR1 SGHTA, CDR2 FQGNSA. Trimming stripped 9 bases from V and 6 bases from J, with 21 bases between. The CDR3 sequence is 14 residues long. The DNA of the CDR3 is TGTGCCAGTAGTGCGGGCGACCCAGGGTTCGAGCAGTACTTC. Amino acids: CASSAGDPGFEQYF.

The table lists this clonotype with many counts. The chain carries TRBV2 and TRBJ1-6, with D possibly matching TRBD1 (5 bases). The germline V and J ends were trimmed by 6 bases and 6 bases, with 9 bases remaining between them. The CDR3 is 13 residues long. Germline CDR1 and CDR2: SNHLY and FYNNEI. The CDR3 spells CASRWDGNSPLHF. CDR3 nucleotides: TGTGCCAGCAGGTGGGACGGTAATTCACCCCTCCACTTT.

This clonotype showed up many times. V is TRBV4-1 and J is TRBJ2-7; D remains ambiguous. CDR3 length equals 14 residues. V lost 0 bases and J 3 bases, leaving 9 bases between the germline ends. The germline gives CDR1 MGHRA, CDR2 YSYEKL. The DNA of the CDR3 is TGCGCCAGCAGCCAAGATCCAGGAGTCTACGAGCAGTACTTC. This gives the protein CASSQDPGVYEQYF.

CDR3 DNA sequence: TGTGCCAGCAGCACCGGGACTGATTATAATTCACCCCTCCACTTT. Protein product: CASSTGTDYNSPLHF. The V and J genes are TRBV9 and TRBJ1-6, with D maybe TRBD1 (5 bases). Trimming took 4 bases from V and 4 from J, leaving 12 bases between them. Germline CDR1 and CDR2: SGDLS and YYNGEE. This CDR3 comprises 15 residues.

This clonotype came up many times. The CDR3 DNA is TGTGCCAGCAGCGACGGACAGGGCCGTGAGACCCAGTACTTC. Translating gives CASSDGQGRETQYF. The chain links TRBV5-8 to TRBJ2-5, with 8 nucleotides matching TRBD1. Germline CDR1 is SGHTS and CDR2 is YDEGEE. After removal of 4 bases from V and 5 bases from J, the junction contained 7 bases not matched to a gene. This CDR3 has 14 residues.

This clonotype was picked up many times. The chain uses TRBV2 and TRBJ2-5; 7 bases map to TRBD2. V gave up 5 bases and J gave up 4 bases; unmatched junction bases: 7. The V gene's germline CDR1 is SNHLY and CDR2 FYNNEI. There are 14 residues in the CDR3. The CDR3 reads CASSQRTSVETQYF. The CDR3 DNA reads TGTGCCAGCAGTCAACGTACTAGCGTAGAGACCCAGTACTTC.

This clonotype has more than one count but fewer than ten. The chain is built from TRBV9 and TRBJ2-7; D is uncertain. Germline CDR1 SGDLS, CDR2 YYNGEE. The CDR3 totals 15 residues. The V end was cut by 0 bases, the J end by 0 bases, with 10 bases between. CDR3 DNA sequence: TGTGCCAGCAGCGTAGCTATCGGCAGCTCCTACGAGCAGTACTTC. Its translation: CASSVAIGSSYEQYF.

This clonotype was found many times. The V call is TRBV10-3, the J call TRBJ2-5; TRBD1 agrees at 10 bases. This CDR3 contains 16 residues. Germline V gene lookup returns CDR1 ENHRY and CDR2 SYGVKD. V lost 8 bases, J lost 2 bases, and 11 bases stayed unmatched. This CDR3 reads CAIQAGDRGGQETQYF. The CDR3 DNA follows: TGTGCCATCCAAGCGGGGGACAGGGGAGGGCAAGAGACCCAGTACTTC.

There are a few counts of this clonotype. V gene TRBV2 combines with J gene TRBJ1-2; D not certain. Germline CDR1 and CDR2: SNHLY and FYNNEI. CDR3 size: 13 residues. V gave up 3 bases and J gave up 4 bases, with 9 bases separating them. CDR3 nucleotide sequence: TGTGCCAGCAGTGAGGCAGTGAGCTATGGCTACACCTTC. Translated: CASSEAVSYGYTF.

This clonotype was detected ten times or more. The rearrangement uses TRBV29-1 and TRBJ1-1, with D possibly matching TRBD1 (5 bases). The length of the CDR3 is 13 residues. Looked up from germline, CDR1 is SQVTM and CDR2 is ANQGSEA. V dropped 1 base and J dropped 5 bases, with 11 bases sitting between them. The CDR3 reads CSVEVGVRTEAFF. The CDR3 nucleotides are TGCAGCGTTGAAGTAGGGGTAAGGACTGAAGCTTTCTTT.

V gene TRBV7-2 combines with J gene TRBJ2-7, with D maybe TRBD1 (5 bases). Germline CDR1 reads SGHTA; CDR2 reads FQGNSA. The CDR3 totals 13 residues. Trimming took 6 bases from V and 4 from J, leaving 13 bases between them. This CDR3 reads CASSLRTMYEQYF. The CDR3 bases are TGTGCCAGCAGTCTCAGGACAATGTACGAGCAGTACTTC.

In its sample, this clonotype was seen many times. J is TRBJ2-7 and V is TRBV12-3 or TRBV12-4; 11 bases align to TRBD2. The trim removed 5 bases at V and 2 bases at J, leaving 5 bases unmatched. The CDR3 has 15 amino acids. CDR3 region: CASSLLAGAAYEQYF. Here the CDR3 DNA reads TGTGCCAGCAGTCTACTAGCGGGAGCAGCCTACGAGCAGTACTTC.

In its sample, this clonotype was seen many times. The rearrangement uses TRBV5-8 and TRBJ2-7, with D unclear. Germline CDR1 SGHTS, CDR2 YDEGEE. Trimming pared 1 base from V and 5 bases from J, leaving 4 bases between. This CDR3 spans 11 amino acids. The chain's CDR3 is CASSLSNEQYF. The CDR3 nucleotides are TGTGCCAGCAGCTTGTCCAACGAGCAGTACTTC.

This clonotype was recorded at least ten times. The V call is TRBV7-9, the J call TRBJ2-7; tentatively, D is TRBD1 (6 bases). CDR1 SEHNR and CDR2 FQNEAQ come from the germline V gene (reference sequence). This CDR3 spans 16 amino acids. Trimming left V 5 bases short and J 2 bases short, with 19 bases between. The CDR3 DNA sequence: TGTGCCAGCAGCACAAAACAGGGAAGCCCCACCTACGAGCAGTACTTC. Translation: CASSTKQGSPTYEQYF.

This chain links TRBV7-9 with TRBJ2-1; 8 bases align to TRBD2. The germline V gene encodes CDR1 SEHNR and CDR2 FQNEAQ (reference sequence). The length of the CDR3 is 12 residues. V was pared by 9 bases and J by 9 bases, with 7 bases of the junction left unmatched. CDR3 sequence (DNA): TGTGCCAGTCTAGCGGGTTTCGGTGAGCAGTTCTTC. This encodes CASLAGFGEQFF.

This sequence joins TRBV3-1 and TRBJ2-7, with D perhaps matching TRBD2 (5 bases). The V and J ends lost 0 bases and 3 bases respectively, with 9 bases between them. CDR1 LGHDT and CDR2 YNNKEL come from the germline V gene (reference sequence). This CDR3 contains 14 residues. CDR3 residues: CASSQEGEGYEQYF. The CDR3 DNA reads TGTGCCAGCAGCCAAGAGGGCGAGGGCTACGAGCAGTACTTC.

This clonotype was counted only a few times. Sequence at one end of the junction differs from germline and may be a read error. CDR3 in amino acids: CASSEASVGSGNTIYF. The DNA of the CDR3 is TGTGCCAGCAGTGAAGCTTCCGTGGGCTCTGGAAACACCATATATTTT. The chain links TRBV10-3 to TRBJ1-3; D remains ambiguous. CDR1 and CDR2 (germline): ENHRY, SYGVKD. CDR3 size: 16 residues.

The genes are TRBV20-1 and TRBJ2-7; TRBD1 might be the D (5 bases). With 7 bases removed from V and 2 bases from J, the gap between germline ends came to 21 bases. CDR3 length equals 15 residues. Germline V gene lookup returns CDR1 DFQATT and CDR2 SNEGSKA (reference sequence). CDR3 protein: CSEGEIWAGTYEQYF. The DNA for the CDR3 is TGCAGTGAAGGAGAGATATGGGCAGGGACCTACGAGCAGTACTTC.

The rearrangement uses TRBV7-9 and TRBJ1-5, with 11 bases that match TRBD1. This CDR3 is built from 14 residues. The junction had 7 bases not matched to a gene; V was cut back by 4 bases and J by 11 bases. Germline V lookup: CDR1 SEHNR, CDR2 FQNEAQ (reference sequence). Written as DNA, the CDR3 is TGTGCCAGCAGCTCTGGACAGGGGGCTGAGACCCAGCATTTT. It translates to CASSSGQGAETQHF. Looking up the rest from reference TRBV7-9 and TRBJ1-5 gives the full variable domain: DTGVSQNPRHKITKRGQNVTFRCDPISEHNRLYWYRQTLGQGPEFLTYFQNEAQLEKSRLLSDRFSAERPKGSFSTLEIQRTEQGDSAMYLCASSSGQGAETQHFGDGTRLSIL.

CDR3 bases: TGCAGTGCTAGGGGGACTAGCGAGAGCTCCTACGAGCAGTACTTC. Its protein is CSARGTSESSYEQYF. V and J are TRBV20-1 and TRBJ2-7, with TRBD2 matching over 10 bases. V trimming: 3 bases; J trimming: 0 bases; junction bases outside the gene matches: 5. CDR1 DFQATT and CDR2 SNEGSKA come from the germline V gene (reference sequence). The CDR3 is made up of 15 amino acids.

A note on this clonotype: A much larger clone sits a single nucleotide away, making a read error possible. The rearrangement links TRBV20-1 to TRBJ2-5; D possibly corresponds to TRBD2 (5 bases). CDR3 length equals 14 residues. Germline V gene sequence: CDR1 DFQATT, CDR2 SNEGSKA (reference sequence). CDR3 region: CSAGDRKGSETQYF. DNA of the CDR3: TGCAGTGCTGGAGATCGAAAAGGGAGTGAGACCCAGTACTTC.

Points on this clonotype: Germline is not matched at one junction end, which may reflect a read error. The J gene is TRBJ1-4, the V gene TRBV14; the D is unclear. The germline V gene encodes CDR1 SGHDN and CDR2 FVKESK. This CDR3 is 8 amino acids long. The CDR3 bases are TGTGCCAGCAGCCAAGATCCCTTT. Amino acid sequence: CASSQDPF. The full variable domain, with the rest looked up from reference TRBV14 and TRBJ1-4, is EAGVTQFPSHSVIEKGQTVTLRCDPISGHDNLYWYRRVMGKEIKFLLHFVKESKQDESGMPNNRFLAERTGGTYSTLKVQPAELEDSGVYFCASSQDPFGSGTQLSVL.

The chain couples TRBV7-9 to TRBJ1-5, with D perhaps matching TRBD1 (6 bases). The CDR3 spans 14 residues. From germline, CDR1 is SEHNR and CDR2 FQNEAQ (reference sequence). Trimming took off 8 bases at V and 0 bases at J, with 11 bases between the two ends. The CDR3 region is CASAGALSNQPQHF. CDR3 nucleotide sequence: TGTGCCAGCGCAGGGGCACTTAGCAATCAGCCCCAGCATTTT.

The chain employs TRBV7-2 and TRBJ2-5; 8 positions agree with TRBD2. From germline, CDR1 is SGHTA and CDR2 FQGNSA. This CDR3 comprises 19 residues. The ends lost 1 base at V and 7 bases at J; junction bases unmatched: 20. The CDR3 DNA is TGTGCCAGCAGCTTAGAGGTTACCGCGGGAGGAGCGGCGTTAGGGACCCAGTACTTC. Translated: CASSLEVTAGGAALGTQYF. Complete variable domain (other parts from reference TRBV7-2 and TRBJ2-5): GAGVSQSPSNKVTEKGKDVELRCDPISGHTALYWYRQSLGQGLEFLIYFQGNSAPDKSGLPSDRFSAERTGGSVSTLTIQRTQQEDSAVYLCASSLEVTAGGAALGTQYFGPGTRLLVL.